This T cell receptor (beta chain) was recorded in a study of human T cells and chemical hapten exposure. The wider study: An area of 2 cm by 2 to 2.5 cm on upper inner arm skin received 2% DPC for sensitization. Each week of the roughly 24-week study, patients had diphenylcyclopropenone applied to the scalp. The study enrolled mostly female patients with alopecia areata, totalis or universalis. Per-sample TCR yields varied mainly from small pooled library volume differences.

Time point of the sample: patch test 1, 2 weeks after DPC sensitization. Treatment indicated: therapeutic diphenylcyclopropenone sensitization with weekly scalp DPC. A single record per CDR3 protein comes from TCRdb applying MiXCR to the RACE reads. The data show 370,000 or so distinct CDR3 sequences, nearly 5% seen once. This clonotype has ten or more counts. The CDR3 length is 17 residues. Per germline, CDR1 SQVTM and CDR2 ANQGSEA. Trimming pared 2 bases from V and 0 bases from J, leaving 19 bases between. This sequence originates from a woman in her 50s with alopecia areata. Some clones in this sample may be carry-over from other donors' samples. V usage is TRBV29-1 and J usage is TRBJ1-2, with a tentative D call TRBD1 (6 bases). Sequenced material: whole blood, taken in connection with sensitization to the hapten diphenylcyclopropenone (DPC). The CDR3 sequence is CSVEPAQGSKANYGYTF. The CDR3 DNA is TGCAGCGTTGAACCAGCACAGGGCTCAAAAGCTAACTATGGCTACACCTTC. Full variable domain (outside the CDR3, taken from reference TRBV29-1 and TRBJ1-2): SAVISQKPSRDICQRGTSLTIQCQVDSQVTMMFWYRQQPGQSLTLIATANQGSEATYESGFVIDKFPISRPNLTFSTLTVSNMSPEDSSIYLCSVEPAQGSKANYGYTFGSGTRLTVV.